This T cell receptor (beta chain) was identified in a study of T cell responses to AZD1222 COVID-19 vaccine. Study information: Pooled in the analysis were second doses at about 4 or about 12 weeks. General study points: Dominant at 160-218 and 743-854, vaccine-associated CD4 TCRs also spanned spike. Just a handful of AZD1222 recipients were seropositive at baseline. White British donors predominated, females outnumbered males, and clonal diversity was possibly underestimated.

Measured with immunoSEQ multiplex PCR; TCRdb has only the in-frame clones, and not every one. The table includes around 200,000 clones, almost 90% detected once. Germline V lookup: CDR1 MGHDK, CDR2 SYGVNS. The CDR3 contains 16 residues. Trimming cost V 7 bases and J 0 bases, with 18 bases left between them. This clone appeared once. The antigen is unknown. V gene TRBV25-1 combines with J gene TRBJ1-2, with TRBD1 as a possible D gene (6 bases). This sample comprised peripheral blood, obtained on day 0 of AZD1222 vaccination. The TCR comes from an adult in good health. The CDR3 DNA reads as TGTGCCAGCACTAAAATTGGGGACATCCCTAACTATGGCTACACCTTC. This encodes CASTKIGDIPNYGYTF.